This record concerns one T cell receptor beta chain sequence. Sequencing was performed with immunoSEQ multiplex PCR; in TCRdb, only in-frame clones are kept and a portion is missing. The sample records over 95,000 clones, less than 85% being singletons. The sample comes from a study of T cell responses to AZD1222 COVID-19 vaccine. The source material was peripheral blood, sampled 28 days after the second AZD1222 dose. The clonotype originates from an adult who received the AZD1222 COVID-19 vaccine.

In nucleotides, the CDR3 is TGTGCCATCAGTTCAGGGGACAGGGGGCTAGTCACCGGGGAGCTGTTTTTT. This sequence encodes CAISSGDRGLVTGELFF. This chain connects TRBV10-3 to TRBJ2-2; TRBD1 matches at 12 bases. The CDR3 is 17 residues long. J gave up 4 bases and V 5 bases, and 8 bases lay outside the gene matches. Germline values: CDR1 ENHRY, CDR2 SYGVKD.